A selection of T cell receptor beta chains follows, all from one sample in a study of technical replicates of blood from a few donors. Clones were sequenced by immunoSEQ multiplex PCR, and TCRdb holds only the in-frame ones, with some missing. The sample yields approximately 51,000 clones, over 85% seen once. Sequencing was performed on PBMCs. The source is a human donor in good health. Some clones in this sample may be carry-over from other donors' samples. Both conserved end residues are part of each CDR3. The D gene is left open where the match is weak. Some rows have no size entry. The others give once, few or many, or a class for an expanded clone.

TRBJ2-4 | NA | TRBD2 | TRBV11-3 | 17 | CASSPWTSGVAKNIQYF | TGTGCCAGCAGCCCCTGGACTAGCGGAGTAGCCAAAAACATTCAGTACTTC
TRBJ2-1 | NA | NA | TRBV27 | 12 | CASGRGYNEQFF | TGTGCCAGCGGAAGGGGATACAATGAGCAGTTCTTC
TRBJ2-7 | NA | TRBD2 | TRBV7-2 | 14 | CASSPLAGWYEQYF | TGTGCCAGCAGCCCGCTAGCGGGATGGTACGAGCAGTACTTC
TRBJ2-2 | NA | TRBD2 | TRBV9 | 14 | CASRGRGDTGELFF | TGTGCCAGCAGAGGGCGGGGGGACACCGGGGAGCTGTTTTTT
TRBJ1-2 | NA | NA | TRBV4-3 | 13 | CASSPTGDYGYTF | TGCGCCAGCAGTCCGACAGGAGACTATGGCTACACCTTC
TRBJ1-1 | NA | NA | TRBV18 | 13 | CASSPPAGTEAFF | TGTGCCAGCTCACCACCGGCGGGCACTGAAGCTTTCTTT
TRBJ2-1 | NA | TRBD2 | TRBV29-1 | 13 | CSVTQGLAGGLFF | TGCAGCGTGACCCAAGGCCTAGCGGGGGGTCTGTTCTTC
TRBJ2-1 | NA | NA | TRBV7-3 | 14 | CASSYRDSYNEQFF | TGTGCCAGCAGCTACCGGGACTCCTACAATGAGCAGTTCTTC
TRBJ2-1 | NA | TRBD2 | TRBV5-1 | 15 | CASKYIAGAHNEQFF | TGCGCCAGCAAATATATAGCGGGAGCCCACAATGAGCAGTTCTTC
TRBJ2-7 | NA | TRBD1 | TRBV9 | 13 | CASSVVTGGEQYF | TGTGCCAGCAGCGTAGTAACAGGGGGCGAGCAGTACTTC
TRBJ1-4 | NA | TRBD1 | TRBV2 | 17 | CASSDDPDREGEEKLFF | TGTGCCAGCAGTGACGACCCGGACAGGGAAGGAGAAGAAAAACTGTTTTTT
TRBJ2-7 | NA | NA | TRBV6-1 | 13 | CASSEGTHNEQYF | TGTGCCAGCAGTGAGGGGACACATAACGAGCAGTACTTC
TRBJ2-3 | NA | TRBD2 | TRBV6-6 | 15 | CASRSPGLAGDTQYF | TGTGCCAGCAGATCACCGGGACTAGCGGGAGATACGCAGTATTTT
TRBJ1-2 | NA | TRBD1 | TRBV18 | 17 | CASSVGQGATIGYGYTF | TGTGCCAGCTCGGTCGGACAGGGGGCCACTATAGGCTATGGCTACACCTTC
TRBJ2-7 | NA | NA | TRBV19 | 15 | CASSPYLATHYEQYF | TGTGCCAGTAGTCCCTACCTAGCGACGCACTACGAGCAGTACTTC
TRBJ2-1 | NA | TRBD2 | TRBV7-8 | 17 | CASSLVPSGGLYNEQFF | TGTGCCAGCAGCTTAGTTCCTAGCGGGGGGCTCTACAATGAGCAGTTCTTC
TRBJ1-1 | NA | TRBD1 | TRBV7-9 | 16 | CASSVPGQVGGTEAFF | TGTGCCAGCAGCGTTCCGGGACAGGTCGGCGGAACTGAAGCTTTCTTT
TRBJ1-2 | once | NA | TRBV2 | 16 | CASSVRQDLSNYGYTF | TGTGCCAGCAGTGTAAGACAGGATCTCTCTAACTATGGCTACACCTTC
TRBJ2-1 | NA | NA | TRBV9 | 16 | CASSVGVTGVLNEQFF | TGTGCCAGCAGCGTAGGGGTAACGGGAGTACTGAATGAGCAGTTCTTC
TRBJ2-1 | NA | TRBD2 | TRBV4-1 | 18 | CASSHPLGGFRSYNEQFF | TGCGCCAGCAGCCATCCCCTGGGAGGGTTTCGTTCCTACAATGAGCAGTTCTTC
TRBJ2-3 | NA | TRBD2 | TRBV7-8 | 16 | CASSGRLAESTDTQYF | TGTGCCAGCAGCGGCCGACTAGCGGAGAGCACAGATACGCAGTATTTT
TRBJ1-5 | NA | NA | TRBV11-3 | 15 | CASRGDRDSNQPQHF | TGTGCCAGCAGGGGAGATAGGGATAGCAATCAGCCCCAGCATTTT
TRBJ2-3 | NA | TRBD2 | TRBV4-3 | 16 | CASSQDLAESTDTQYF | TGCGCCAGCAGCCAGGATCTAGCGGAAAGCACAGATACGCAGTATTTT
TRBJ1-4 | NA | TRBD1 | TRBV5-5 | 15 | CASSLAGQGGEKLFF | TGTGCCAGCAGCTTGGCGGGACAGGGAGGTGAAAAACTGTTTTTT
TRBJ1-6 | NA | NA | TRBV4-3 | 16 | CASSQDRAAYNSPLHF | TGCGCCAGCAGCCAAGACAGGGCAGCATATAATTCACCCCTCCACTTT
TRBJ2-7 | NA | TRBD1 | TRBV6-1 | 15 | CASSKEGTEAYEQYF | TGTGCCAGCAGCAAAGAAGGGACAGAAGCCTACGAGCAGTACTTC
TRBJ2-7 | NA | TRBD1 | TRBV4-2 | 15 | CASSRTRDRPNEQYF | TGTGCCAGCAGCCGAACCCGGGACAGACCCAACGAGCAGTACTTC
TRBJ2-2 | NA | TRBD2 | TRBV4-2 | 16 | CASSQDGGGRTGELFF | TGTGCCAGCAGCCAAGACGGGGGAGGGCGGACCGGGGAGCTGTTTTTT
TRBJ2-7 | NA | TRBD1 | TRBV18 | 13 | CASSPRGWDEQYF | TGTGCCAGCTCACCCAGGGGGTGGGACGAGCAGTACTTC
TRBJ1-2 | NA | NA | TRBV15 | 14 | CATTEDRRSYGYTF | TGTGCCACCACCGAAGACAGGAGATCGTATGGCTACACCTTC
TRBJ2-3 | NA | NA | TRBV7-9 | 17 | CASSPLSGFKSTDTQYF | TGTGCCAGCAGCCCACTTAGCGGATTCAAGAGCACAGATACGCAGTATTTT
TRBJ2-3 | NA | TRBD2 | TRBV7-2 | 16 | CASSLDRSGGSDTQYF | TGTGCCAGCAGCTTAGATCGTAGCGGGGGGTCAGATACGCAGTATTTT
TRBJ1-1 | NA | NA | TRBV2 | 13 | CASKGDSYTEAFF | TGTGCCAGCAAAGGAGACAGCTACACTGAAGCTTTCTTT
TRBJ2-7 | NA | NA | TRBV7-3 | 15 | CASSLRRGTSYEQYF | TGTGCCAGCAGCTTAAGACGGGGGACCTCCTACGAGCAGTACTTC
TRBJ2-1 | NA | TRBD2 | TRBV4-1 | 16 | CASSQGTSEGFNEQFF | TGCGCCAGCAGCCAAGGGACTAGCGAAGGGTTCAATGAGCAGTTCTTC
TRBJ1-6 | NA | TRBD1 | TRBV7-2 | 15 | CASSRTGTENSPLHF | TGTGCCAGCAGTCGGACAGGGACTGAGAATTCACCCCTCCACTTT
TRBJ1-6 | once | NA | TRBV5-1 | 14 | CASSLQGVNSPLHF | TGCGCCAGCAGCTTACAGGGAGTTAATTCACCCCTCCACTTT
TRBJ1-1 | once | TRBD1 | TRBV7-8 | 16 | CASKEMGTGRNTEAFF | TGTGCCAGCAAAGAGATGGGGACAGGAAGGAACACTGAAGCTTTCTTT
TRBJ1-1 | NA | NA | TRBV11-2 | 14 | CASSSTHRNTEAFF | TGTGCCAGCAGCTCAACCCATAGGAACACTGAAGCTTTCTTT
TRBJ1-2 | NA | TRBD1 | TRBV18 | 13 | CASSLQGNYGYTF | TGTGCCAGCTCACTACAGGGGAACTATGGCTACACCTTC
TRBJ2-2 | NA | TRBD2 | TRBV15 | 15 | CATSALTSGYGELFF | TGTGCCACCAGCGCCCTGACTAGCGGTTACGGGGAGCTGTTTTTT
TRBJ1-2 | NA | TRBD1 | TRBV12-5 | 15 | CASGPRLRTGGGYTF | TGTGCTAGTGGGCCCCGGCTAAGGACAGGGGGCGGCTACACCTTC
TRBJ2-6 | NA | NA | TRBV13 | 17 | CASSLSTGELGANVLTF | TGTGCCAGCAGCTTATCCACCGGGGAACTTGGGGCCAACGTCCTGACTTTC
TRBJ2-5 | NA | TRBD2 | TRBV2 | 17 | CASRQGTSGGEQETQYF | TGTGCCAGCAGGCAGGGAACTAGCGGGGGGGAACAAGAGACCCAGTACTTC
TRBJ2-7 | few | TRBD2 | TRBV5-6 | 18 | CASSRRTEREQSSYEQYF | TGTGCCAGCAGCCGGCGGACCGAGCGGGAACAAAGTTCCTACGAGCAGTACTTC
TRBJ2-3 | few | TRBD2 | TRBV5-1 | 16 | CASSSVAGGLTDTQYF | TGCGCCAGCAGCTCGGTAGCGGGAGGGTTAACAGATACGCAGTATTTT
TRBJ2-7 | NA | TRBD2 | TRBV30 | 12 | CAIMRGFGEQYF | TGTGCCATAATGCGGGGGTTCGGCGAGCAGTACTTC
TRBJ2-1 | NA | TRBD1 | TRBV5-1 | 15 | CASSDPGTGANEQFF | TGCGCCAGCAGCGACCCCGGGACAGGGGCCAATGAGCAGTTCTTC
TRBJ2-2 | NA | TRBD2 | TRBV5-4 | 15 | CASSPGTRGTGELFF | TGTGCCAGCAGCCCCGGGACTAGGGGAACCGGGGAGCTGTTTTTT
TRBJ2-1 | NA | TRBD1 | TRBV7-3 | 15 | CASSESQGADNEQFF | TGTGCCAGCAGCGAAAGTCAGGGGGCAGACAATGAGCAGTTCTTC
TRBJ2-1 | NA | TRBD2 | TRBV14 | 16 | CASSQIGPSGIYEQFF | TGTGCCAGCAGCCAAATTGGGCCGAGCGGGATCTATGAGCAGTTCTTC
TRBJ2-5 | NA | TRBD2 | TRBV4-3 | 15 | CASSLTSGNVETQYF | TGCGCCAGCAGCCTGACTAGCGGGAACGTGGAGACCCAGTACTTC
TRBJ1-1 | NA | NA | TRBV4-2 | 15 | CASRLDRRLNTEAFF | TGTGCCAGCAGACTCGACAGGAGATTGAACACTGAAGCTTTCTTT
TRBJ2-7 | NA | NA | TRBV7-2 | 15 | CASSSYSTPNYEQYF | TGTGCCAGCAGCTCATACTCCACCCCAAATTACGAGCAGTACTTC
TRBJ2-7 | NA | NA | TRBV19 | 13 | CASSIYRDYEQYF | TGTGCCAGTAGTATTTACAGGGACTACGAGCAGTACTTC